Presented here are 3 T cell receptor beta chains from one specimen sequenced in a study of T cells after yellow fever vaccination. A single record per CDR3 protein comes from TCRdb applying MiXCR to the 5' RACE reads. The table records 360,000 or so distinct CDR3 sequences, more than 9% of them present only once. This specimen consisted of PBMCs, obtained on the day of the first yellow fever vaccination. These receptors all come from a man aged 18-30 years who received the YFV17D yellow fever vaccine.

The gene calls are TRBV5-4 and TRBJ2-2, with unresolved D. V lost 4 bases to trimming and J lost 5 bases, with 15 bases between them. CDR1 SGHNT and CDR2 YYREEE come from the germline V gene (reference sequence). The CDR3 is 15 amino acids. The CDR3 DNA is TGTGCCAGCAGCGACCCCCCCACACAAACCGGGGAGCTGTTTTTT. This codes for CASSDPPTQTGELFF.

This chain uses TRBV19 with TRBJ2-7; D is unclear. V lost 1 base, J lost 2 bases, and 12 bases lay in between. The CDR3 is 15 residues long. Per the germline V gene, CDR1 is LNHDA and CDR2 is SQIVND (reference sequence). The DNA of the CDR3 is TGTGCCAGTAGTATAGGGCCCGGGCTACCCTACGAGCAGTACTTC. Encoded protein: CASSIGPGLPYEQYF.

This clonotype has a count of ten or more. This CDR3 reads CASSLSGHTDTQYF. The CDR3 DNA follows: TGCGCCAGCAGCTTGTCAGGGCACACAGATACGCAGTATTTT. V gene TRBV5-1 combines with J gene TRBJ2-3; possible D gene TRBD1, 5 bases. The CDR3 is 14 residues long. Trimming took off 1 base at V and 2 bases at J, with 8 bases between the two ends. CDR1 and CDR2 (germline): SGHRS, YFSETQ.